The following is a TCR beta chain sequence with its context. The ends lost 6 bases at V and 2 bases at J; junction bases unmatched: 9. The CDR3 has 16 amino acids. CDR1 and CDR2 from the germline V gene are KGHSH and LQKENI. This specimen belongs to a study of blood T cell repertoires in COVID-19. Sequencing used immunoSEQ multiplex PCR; TCRdb keeps in-frame clones, though not all of them. The table shows just over 250,000 clones, with more than 85% occurring only once. The receptor comes from a person aged 18-35 years with COVID-19, enrolled during active disease. The chain links TRBV18 to TRBJ2-2; the match to TRBD1 covers 7 bases. The sample was peripheral blood. CDR3 sequence: CASSLTGTVNTGELFF. In DNA form, the CDR3 reads TGTGCCAGCTCCCTAACCGGGACAGTCAACACCGGGGAGCTGTTTTTT.